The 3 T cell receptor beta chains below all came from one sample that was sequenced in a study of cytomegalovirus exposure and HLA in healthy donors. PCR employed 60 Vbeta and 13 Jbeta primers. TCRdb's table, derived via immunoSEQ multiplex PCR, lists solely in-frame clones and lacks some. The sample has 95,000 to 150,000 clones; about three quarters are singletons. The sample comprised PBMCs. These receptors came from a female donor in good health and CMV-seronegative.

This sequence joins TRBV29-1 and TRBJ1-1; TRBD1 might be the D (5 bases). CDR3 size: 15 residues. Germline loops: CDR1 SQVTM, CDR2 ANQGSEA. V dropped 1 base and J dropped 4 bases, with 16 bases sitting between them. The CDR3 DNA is TGCAGCGTTGAAGTCCCCCGCAGGGCCGTCACTGAAGCTTTCTTT. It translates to CSVEVPRRAVTEAFF.

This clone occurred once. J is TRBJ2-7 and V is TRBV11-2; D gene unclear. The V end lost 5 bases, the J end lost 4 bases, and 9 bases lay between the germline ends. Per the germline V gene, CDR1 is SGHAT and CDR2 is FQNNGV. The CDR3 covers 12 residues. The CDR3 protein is CASSTEYYEQYF. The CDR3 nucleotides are TGTGCCAGCAGCACCGAGTATTACGAGCAGTACTTC.

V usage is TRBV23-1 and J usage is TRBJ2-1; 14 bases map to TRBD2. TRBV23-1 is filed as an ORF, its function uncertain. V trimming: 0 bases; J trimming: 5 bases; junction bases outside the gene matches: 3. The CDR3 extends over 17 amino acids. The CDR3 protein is CASSQSMTSGRDNEQFF. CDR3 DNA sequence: TGCGCCAGCAGTCAATCAATGACTAGCGGGAGGGACAATGAGCAGTTCTTC.